The T cell receptor beta chain described here comes from a study of T-cell memory formation after mild COVID-19. This clonotype was counted a few times. Its antigen is undetermined. The CDR3 spans 14 residues. Germline CDR1 LGHNT, CDR2 FRNRAP. V was pared by 6 bases and J by 5 bases, with 7 bases of the junction left unmatched. Whole-study results and caveats: Some clones that responded were present in memory (sampled pre-infection), which suggests cross-reactive memory joined.

TCRdb recomputed calls from the 5' RACE reads with MiXCR, one row per CDR3 protein. Of 250,000 to 300,000 distinct CDR3 sequences detected, around 15% appear once; the ten largest clones hold 22%. The sequenced sample was PBMCs or a T cell subset sorted from them (not recorded which). The clonotype originates from a man aged 18 to 30 who had mild COVID-19 (a few samples of this study predate the infection). Cell type and time point are not known. The V and J genes are TRBV12-5 and TRBJ1-1, with 9 bases matching TRBD1. CDR3 loop: CASGPGTGWTEAFF. The DNA of the CDR3 is TGTGCTAGTGGCCCAGGGACAGGGTGGACTGAAGCTTTCTTT.